The subject of this entry is one T cell receptor beta chain. Its target is not known. TCRdb keeps only in-frame clones here, not all; method: immunoSEQ multiplex PCR. The sample yields about 34,000 clones, around 83% seen once. There are 15 residues in the CDR3. V shed 5 bases and J 8 bases; nucleotides not matched to a gene: 12. From germline, CDR1 is SGHTA and CDR2 FQGNSA. The source of the sample is a study of OX40 agonist ivuxolimab in advanced cancers. Whole-study findings and limits: There was clonal expansion of CD4+ and CD8+ blood T cells by week 6 at 0.1 to 3.0 mg/kg.

The receptor was derived from an adult with an advanced solid tumor such as melanoma, head and neck, liver or kidney cancer. Sample: CD4+ or CD8+ T cells sorted from blood, taken in a trial of the OX40 agonist ivuxolimab. This chain uses TRBV7-2 with TRBJ2-4, with 7 bases aligning to TRBD2. CDR3 sequence reads: CASSPFVGGPDIQYF. The CDR3 nucleotides read TGTGCCAGCAGCCCTTTCGTGGGAGGGCCAGACATTCAGTACTTC.